This is a list of T cell receptor beta chains from one sample in a study of T-cell reconstitution after alpha-beta-depleted transplantation in children. Using its own MiXCR run on the PCR reads, TCRdb lists one record per CDR3 protein. The sample contains about 510,000 distinct CDR3 sequences, over 10% of which appear only once. The sequencing used PBMCs, mostly from graft donor cells, collected 180 days after TCRalphabeta/CD19-depleted stem cell transplant. The receptor set was obtained from a female patient aged 2-9 years who had a stem cell transplant for aplastic anemia, so the T cells may come from the graft donor. CDR3s include the opening cysteine and the closing phenylalanine or tryptophan. D genes are given only for firm matches. Size tells how often a clone was seen (once, few, many) or the class of an expanded clone, and some rows leave it out.

>TRBD2|TRBV10-3|TRBJ2-5|.
TGTGCCATCAGTGTGGCTAGCGGGGCCAGAGTCCAGTACTTC
CAISVASGARVQYF
>.|TRBV7-8|TRBJ1-4|many
TGTGCCAGCAGCCTCAACCGGGACCGAGGTGAAAAACTGTTTTTT
CASSLNRDRGEKLFF
>.|TRBV12-3/TRBV12-4|TRBJ1-4|.
TGTGCCAGCACCGAGGGGGGAGGGAATGCTAATGAAAAACTGTTTTTT
CASTEGGGNANEKLFF
>TRBD1|TRBV28|TRBJ2-5|.
TGTGCCAGCACCCAGGGGGTCCTCTGGACCCAGTACTTC
CASTQGVLWTQYF
>TRBD1|TRBV20-1|TRBJ1-5|.
TGCAGTGCTAGATTCCGGGTGGGACAGAACAATCAGCCCCAGCATTTT
CSARFRVGQNNQPQHF
>TRBD1|TRBV18|TRBJ2-4|few
TGTGCCAGCTCACCCAGGGACAGGGGCTATCAGAAAGAACAAAACATTCAGTACTTC
CASSPRDRGYQKEQNIQYF
>TRBD1|TRBV29-1|TRBJ1-4|.
TGCAGCGCCATCCCCAGGGGGGCAGGTGAAAAACTGTTTTTT
CSAIPRGAGEKLFF
>.|TRBV28|TRBJ2-5|many
TGTGCCAGCCGCGGAGAGACCCAGTACTTC
CASRGETQYF
>TRBD2|TRBV4-3|TRBJ2-2|few
TGCGCCAGCAGCCAAGGGCTAGCGGACTCGAACACCGGGGAGCTGTTTTTT
CASSQGLADSNTGELFF
>TRBD1|TRBV20-1|TRBJ2-2|.
TGCAGTGCTAGAGACCGGGACAGATTTTACACCGGGGAGCTGTTTTTT
CSARDRDRFYTGELFF
>.|TRBV20-1|TRBJ1-5|few
TGCAGTGCTAGAAAACCTTCGAGGGGTAATCAGCCCCAGCATTTT
CSARKPSRGNQPQHF
>.|TRBV7-8|TRBJ1-5|.
TGTGCCAGCAGACCGATCTCCGATCAGCCCCAGCATTTT
CASRPISDQPQHF
>TRBD2|TRBV9|TRBJ2-5|few
TGTGCCAGCAGCGAGGTTCGGGGGGGATTAGGGGAGACCCAGTACTTC
CASSEVRGGLGETQYF
>TRBD2|TRBV6-2/TRBV6-3|TRBJ2-2|few
TGTGCCAGCAGCCCCCGGACTAGCGGGAACACCGGGGAGCTGTTTTTT
CASSPRTSGNTGELFF
>.|TRBV3-1|TRBJ2-7|few
TGTGCCAGCAGCCAAGATCACGGGAGCTCCTACGAGCAGTACTTC
CASSQDHGSSYEQYF
>.|TRBV7-6|TRBJ2-7|few
TGTGCCAGCAGCTTAGCGGAGACCGGCGAGCAGTACTTC
CASSLAETGEQYF
>.|TRBV6-2/TRBV6-3|TRBJ2-5|.
TGTGCCAGCAGTTACTCGAGGCTAGTCGAGACCCAGTACTTC
CASSYSRLVETQYF
>.|TRBV20-1|TRBJ2-5|few
TGCAGTGCTAACTGGGGCAAGGAGACCCAGTACTTC
CSANWGKETQYF
>.|TRBV5-1|TRBJ2-1|few
TGCGCCAGCAGAATTTCCTCCGGTACTCAGAACAATGAGCAGTTCTTC
CASRISSGTQNNEQFF
>TRBD2|TRBV7-3|TRBJ2-3|few
TGTGCCAGCAGCCCCCTTGGGGTTACCGGGACTAGCGGGAGCCATGGAGATACGCAGTATTTT
CASSPLGVTGTSGSHGDTQYF
>TRBD1|TRBV12-3/TRBV12-4|TRBJ1-5|.
TGTGCCAGCACCGGTGGGCAGGGGGCTTATCAGCCCCAGCATTTT
CASTGGQGAYQPQHF
>.|TRBV7-2|TRBJ1-2|.
TGTGCCAGCAGCCAAAAAGGGGGGAACTATGGCTACACCTTC
CASSQKGGNYGYTF
>TRBD1|TRBV28|TRBJ2-7|.
TGTGCCAGCAGTGGTCCCGGGACAGGGGGCGAGCAGTACTTC
CASSGPGTGGEQYF
>.|TRBV7-9|TRBJ1-1|many
TGTGCCAGCAGCTTAGGGGGGGACACTGAAGCTTTCTTT
CASSLGGDTEAFF
>TRBD2|TRBV10-3|TRBJ2-1|.
TGTGCCATCAGTGACCCGGGACTAGTCAATGAGCAGTTCTTC
CAISDPGLVNEQFF
>TRBD2|TRBV10-3|TRBJ2-7|.
TGTGCCATCAGTGCGCGGGAGGGAGCCTACGAGCAGTACTTC
CAISAREGAYEQYF
>.|TRBV5-1|TRBJ2-6|few
TGCGCCAGCAGCGCCGGGACGGCCCGAAGGGCCAACGTCCTGACTTTC
CASSAGTARRANVLTF
>.|TRBV20-1|TRBJ2-4|.
TGCAGTGCTGGAGGGGTTAGGGCCAAAAACATTCAGTACTTC
CSAGGVRAKNIQYF
>.|TRBV6-5|TRBJ1-4|many
TGTGCCAGCAGTTACGGGGGCCGGGGTAATGAAAAACTGTTTTTT
CASSYGGRGNEKLFF
>.|TRBV5-4|TRBJ2-5|.
TGTGCCAGCAGCTTGGGATTCGGTTCAGGGGCCGTAAGGAGTGAGACCCAGTACTTC
CASSLGFGSGAVRSETQYF
>TRBD2|TRBV4-3|TRBJ2-5|.
TGCGCCAGCAGCCAAGAAGGACTAGCGGGTTCCGCCGGCCAAGAGACCCAGTACTTC
CASSQEGLAGSAGQETQYF
>TRBD1|TRBV29-1|TRBJ2-3|many
TGCAGCGGCCGGGACAGGGGGCCAGATACGCAGTATTTT
CSGRDRGPDTQYF
>.|TRBV7-2|TRBJ2-2|.
TGTGCCAGCAGGTTGACCCAGGCCACCGGGGAGCTGTTTTTT
CASRLTQATGELFF
>.|TRBV4-3|TRBJ2-2|few
TGCGCCAGCAGCCTTCATACTCCTTCAGCCGGGGAGCTGTTTTTT
CASSLHTPSAGELFF
>TRBD1|TRBV7-2|TRBJ2-5|few
TGTGCCAGCAGCTCGGACAGGAAGGAGACCCAGTACTTC
CASSSDRKETQYF
>TRBD1|TRBV29-1|TRBJ1-5|many
TGCAGCGTGGAGGGACAGGGGGCTGGTCAGCCCCAGCATTTT
CSVEGQGAGQPQHF
>.|TRBV27|TRBJ2-1|few
TGTGCCAGCAGTTCCTTATACCGCTCCTACAATGAGCAGTTCTTC
CASSSLYRSYNEQFF